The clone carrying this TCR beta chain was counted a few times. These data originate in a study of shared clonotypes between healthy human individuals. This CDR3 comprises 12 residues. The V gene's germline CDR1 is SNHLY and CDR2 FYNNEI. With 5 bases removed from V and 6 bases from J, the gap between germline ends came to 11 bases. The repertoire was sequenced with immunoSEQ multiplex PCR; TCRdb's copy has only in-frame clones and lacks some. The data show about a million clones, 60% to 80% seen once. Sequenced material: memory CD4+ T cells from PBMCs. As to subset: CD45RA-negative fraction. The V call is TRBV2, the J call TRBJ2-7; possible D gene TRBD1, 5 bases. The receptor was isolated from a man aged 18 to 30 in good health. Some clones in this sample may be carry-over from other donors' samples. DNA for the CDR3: TGTGCCAGCAGTCCGGACAAAGGCGAGCAGTACTTC. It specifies CASSPDKGEQYF. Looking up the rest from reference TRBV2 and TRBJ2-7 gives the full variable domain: EPEVTQTPSHQVTQMGQEVILRCVPISNHLYFYWYRQILGQKVEFLVSFYNNEISEKSEIFDDQFSVERPDGSNFTLKIRSTKLEDSAMYFCASSPDKGEQYFGPGTRLTVT.